Listed below are T cell receptor beta chains from one sample, sequenced in a study of T cell repertoires in cytomegalovirus infection. MiXCR, applied by TCRdb to the reads, yields one record per CDR3 protein. The repertoire holds under 250,000 distinct CDR3 sequences, with under 8.5% as singletons. Sequenced: PBMCs. Receptors were obtained from a human donor in good health (CMV status not recorded). Some clones in this sample may be carry-over from other donors' samples. Both conserved end residues are part of each CDR3. A D gene is named only where the DNA matches it firmly. Not every row has a clone size; where given, it reads once, few, many or a size class.

V gene	D gene	J gene	clone size	CDR3 length	CDR3 protein	CDR3 DNA
TRBV5-1	TRBD1	TRBJ1-5	many	14	CASRRGDEGEPQHF	TGCGCCAGCCGCAGGGGGGACGAAGGAGAGCCCCAGCATTTT
TRBV10-3	NA	TRBJ1-5	many	14	CAISGEGANQPQHF	TGTGCCATCAGTGGGGAGGGAGCGAATCAGCCCCAGCATTTT
TRBV23-1	TRBD1	TRBJ1-4	many	15	CASSRTRQGREKLFF	TGCGCCAGCAGCCGAACCAGACAGGGAAGGGAAAAACTGTTTTTT
TRBV14	NA	TRBJ2-1	many	15	CASSQVWGVDNEQFF	TGTGCCAGCAGCCAAGTATGGGGGGTCGACAATGAGCAGTTCTTC
TRBV11-2	NA	TRBJ2-3	many	13	CASRHGAGNGQYF	TGTGCCAGCAGGCACGGGGCCGGTAATGGGCAGTATTTT
TRBV7-9	NA	TRBJ1-6	many	12	CASSRFDSPLHF	TGTGCCAGCAGCCGTTTCGACTCACCCCTCCACTTT
TRBV7-9	NA	TRBJ2-1	many	15	CASSPPPRWGNEQFF	TGTGCCAGCAGCCCCCCCCCGCGTTGGGGCAATGAGCAGTTCTTC
TRBV28	TRBD1	TRBJ1-6	many	19	CASSSPCCGTGGGNSPLHF	TGTGCCAGCAGTTCCCCCTGCTGCGGGACAGGGGGAGGGAATTCACCCCTCCACTTT
TRBV19	NA	TRBJ2-1	NA	11	CASSAPGEQFF	TGTGCAAGTAGTGCTCCGGGGGAGCAGTTCTTC
TRBV6-4	NA	TRBJ1-1	many	13	CASSDRVDTEAFF	TGTGCCAGCAGTGACAGGGTGGACACTGAAGCTTTCTTT
TRBV2	TRBD2	TRBJ2-3	many	17	CASTSGGLGLNGDTQYF	TGTGCCAGCACTTCCGGGGGACTAGGGCTTAACGGAGATACGCAGTATTTT
TRBV5-4	TRBD1	TRBJ1-2	NA	13	CASRQQGAGGYTF	TGTGCCAGCAGACAACAGGGGGCTGGTGGCTACACCTTC
TRBV7-2	NA	TRBJ1-4	many	15	CASSSAQVLNEKLFF	TGTGCCAGCAGCTCGGCCCAGGTCCTTAATGAAAAACTGTTTTTT
TRBV29-1	TRBD2	TRBJ2-3	many	13	CSADSGGTDTQYF	TGCAGCGCTGATAGCGGGGGAACAGATACGCAGTATTTT
TRBV7-2	NA	TRBJ2-7	many	14	CASSLPTQLGEQYF	TGTGCCAGCAGCTTACCGACCCAACTAGGCGAGCAGTACTTC
TRBV5-1	NA	TRBJ2-5	many	17	CASSRQFQDRSAETQYF	TGCGCCAGCAGCCGACAATTCCAAGACAGGTCAGCAGAGACCCAGTACTTC
TRBV7-2	NA	TRBJ2-6	many	18	CASSLMVGESSGANVLTF	TGTGCCAGCAGCTTAATGGTAGGGGAAAGCTCCGGGGCCAACGTCCTGACTTTC
TRBV7-9	NA	TRBJ1-4	many	14	CASSSVQPGEKLFF	TGTGCCAGCAGCTCCGTACAGCCTGGAGAAAAACTGTTTTTT
TRBV20-1	NA	TRBJ1-3	few	13	CSASSGAGNTIYF	TGCAGTGCTAGCTCAGGGGCTGGAAACACCATATATTTT
TRBV12-5	TRBD2	TRBJ2-2	many	15	CASGLLAGATGELFF	TGTGCTAGTGGTTTACTAGCGGGGGCGACCGGGGAGCTGTTTTTT
TRBV29-1	TRBD1	TRBJ2-1	NA	14	CSVSGTGGFNEQFF	TGCAGCGTATCCGGGACAGGGGGATTCAATGAGCAGTTCTTC
TRBV20-1	NA	TRBJ2-7	few	13	CSALQGHGDEQYF	TGCAGTGCCCTCCAGGGGCACGGGGACGAGCAGTACTTC